This T cell receptor beta chain was found in a study of blood T cell repertoires in COVID-19. Study summary: Spain, Italy and the United States supplied samples that represented acute and convalescent COVID-19.

Details on this clone: The junction departs from the called germline gene at one end, perhaps through a read error.

Original processing notes: Cell counts per sample came from amplifying reference gene primers. Sequencing was performed with immunoSEQ multiplex PCR; in TCRdb, only in-frame clones are kept and a portion is missing. The D gene and trimming were derived from the DNA, and the V and J assignments and clone size from that table. The profile shows under 250,000 clones, around 81% of them singletons. The CDR3 has 12 amino acids. Germline assignment: CDR1 SGHTA and CDR2 FQGNSA. Sequencing was carried out using peripheral blood. The clonotype was recovered from a human donor in a cohort sampled during active COVID-19. The V gene is TRBV7-2, the J gene TRBJ2-2, with D possibly TRBD2 on 6 matching bases. The CDR3 is CASSLEAGGLFF. DNA of the CDR3: TGTGCCAGCAGCTTAGAGGCCGGGGGGCTGTTTTTT.